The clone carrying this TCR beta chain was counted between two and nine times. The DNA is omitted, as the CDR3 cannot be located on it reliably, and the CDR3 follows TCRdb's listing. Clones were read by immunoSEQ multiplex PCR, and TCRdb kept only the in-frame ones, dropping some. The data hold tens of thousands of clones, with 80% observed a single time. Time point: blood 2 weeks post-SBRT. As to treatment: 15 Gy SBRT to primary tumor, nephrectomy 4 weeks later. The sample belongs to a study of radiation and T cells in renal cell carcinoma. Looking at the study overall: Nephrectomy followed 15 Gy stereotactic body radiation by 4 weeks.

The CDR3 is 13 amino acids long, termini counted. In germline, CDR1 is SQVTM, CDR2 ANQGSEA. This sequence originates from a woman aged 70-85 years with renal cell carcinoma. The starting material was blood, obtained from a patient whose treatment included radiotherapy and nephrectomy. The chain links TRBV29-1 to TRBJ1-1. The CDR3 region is CSVVRPDVPEAFF.